This T cell receptor beta chain stems from a study of cytomegalovirus exposure and HLA in healthy donors. General study results and limits: A later analysis appeared to link common viral pathogens to several of the most significant clusters.

The V end was cut by 4 bases, the J end by 1 base, with 10 bases between. Germline values: CDR1 SEHNR, CDR2 FQNEAQ (reference sequence). This CDR3 has 15 amino acids. About this clone itself: No antigen is known for it.

It was with 60 Vbeta and 13 Jbeta primers that the PCR ran. Only in-frame clones appear in the TCRdb table, and some are missing; sequencing was by immunoSEQ multiplex PCR. The data contain around 170,000 clones, 65% to 80% of them singletons. Sequenced: PBMCs. The rearrangement uses TRBV7-9 and TRBJ2-2, with D uncertain. The origin of this receptor is a woman aged 25-40 years in good health and CMV-seropositive. This chain's CDR3 is CASSSITENTGELFF. CDR3 nucleotide sequence: TGTGCCAGCAGCTCTATTACTGAGAACACCGGGGAGCTGTTTTTT.